This T cell receptor (beta chain) stems from a study of early stage breast cancer tumors. The germline gives CDR1 MDHEN, CDR2 SYDVKM. Trimming removed 5 bases at V and 3 bases at J, with 17 bases between. The CDR3 extends over 16 amino acids. This clone was counted between two and nine times. Some clones are missing from TCRdb's copy, which holds only in-frame ones; the method was immunoSEQ multiplex PCR. Of around 51,000 clones detected, over 75% appear once; the ten largest clones hold around 3.4%. The chain has TRBV28 and TRBJ1-5, with D perhaps matching TRBD1 (5 bases). The TCR originated in a person in their forties with breast cancer. Material for sequencing was blood. The CDR3 reads CASSDQGDGANQPQHF. The CDR3 bases are TGTGCCAGCAGTGACCAGGGCGATGGGGCCAATCAGCCCCAGCATTTT.